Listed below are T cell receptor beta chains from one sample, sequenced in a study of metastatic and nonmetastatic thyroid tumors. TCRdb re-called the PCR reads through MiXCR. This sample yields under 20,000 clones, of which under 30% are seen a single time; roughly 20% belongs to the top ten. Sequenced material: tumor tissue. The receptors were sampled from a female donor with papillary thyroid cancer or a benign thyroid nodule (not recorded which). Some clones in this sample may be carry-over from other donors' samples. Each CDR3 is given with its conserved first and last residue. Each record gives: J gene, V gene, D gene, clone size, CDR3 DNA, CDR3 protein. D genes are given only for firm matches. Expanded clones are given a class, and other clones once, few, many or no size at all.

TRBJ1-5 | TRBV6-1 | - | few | TGTGCCAGCATTCCACGGGCACAGTGTGGCAATCAGCCCCAGCATTTT | CASIPRAQCGNQPQHF
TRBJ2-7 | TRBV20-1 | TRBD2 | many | TGCAGTTATACGGGGGGGCGCGAGCAGTACTTC | CSYTGGREQYF
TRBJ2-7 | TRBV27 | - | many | TGTGCCAGCAGTTTTAGCGGCGGCAATAACTACGAGCAGTACTTC | CASSFSGGNNYEQYF
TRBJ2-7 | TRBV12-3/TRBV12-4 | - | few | TGTGCCAGCAGTACCTCTCCGGGACGGGGGGCGGGAGAGCAGTACTTC | CASSTSPGRGAGEQYF
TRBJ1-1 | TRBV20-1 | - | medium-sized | TGCAGTGTATCTAGGGAGAACACTGAAGCTTTCTTT | CSVSRENTEAFF
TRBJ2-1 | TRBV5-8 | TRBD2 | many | TGTGCCAGCAGCTGGAGCGGGGGGATATACAATGAGCAGTTCTTC | CASSWSGGIYNEQFF
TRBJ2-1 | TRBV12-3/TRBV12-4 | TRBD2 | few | TGTGCTAGCATTCCCGGGACTAGCGGGGTGAGCCAGCTCTTC | CASIPGTSGVSQLF
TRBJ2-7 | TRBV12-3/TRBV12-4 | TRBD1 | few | TGTGCCAGCAGTTTTGTCCGGACAGGGGGCGGGGAGCAGTACTTC | CASSFVRTGGGEQYF
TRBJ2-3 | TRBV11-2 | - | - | TGTGCCAGCAGGGGGAGATTGCTGGGGGGCCGGGAAGATACGCAGTATTTT | CASRGRLLGGREDTQYF
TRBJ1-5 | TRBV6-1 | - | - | TGTGCCAGCAGGGAGACAGTGGACTATAGCAATCAGCCCCAGCATTTT | CASRETVDYSNQPQHF
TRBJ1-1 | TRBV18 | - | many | TGTGCCAGCTCACCTTCCCGTACTGAAGCTTTCTTT | CASSPSRTEAFF
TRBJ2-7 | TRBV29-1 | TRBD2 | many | TGCAGCGTACCAGCGGGAGAATCCTACGAGCAGTACTTC | CSVPAGESYEQYF
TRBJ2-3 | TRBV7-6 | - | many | TGTGCCAGCAGCTTAGGGGGACGCACAGATACGCGGTATTTT | CASSLGGRTDTRYF
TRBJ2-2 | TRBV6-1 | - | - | TGTGCCAGCAGTGCTCTCGGGACTGTCGGCACCGGGGAGCTTTTTTTT | CASSALGTVGTGELFF
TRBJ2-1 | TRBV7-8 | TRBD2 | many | TGTGCCAGCGGGACTAGCAACTTCGATGAGCAGTTCTTC | CASGTSNFDEQFF
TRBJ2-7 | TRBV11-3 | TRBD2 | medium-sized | TGTGCCAGCAGCGCGGGAGGGCCCTACGAGCAGTACTTC | CASSAGGPYEQYF
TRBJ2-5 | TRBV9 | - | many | TGTGCCAGCAGCGCCCAATCGACAGCTCAAGAGACCCAGTACTTC | CASSAQSTAQETQYF
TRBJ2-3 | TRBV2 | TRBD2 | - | TGTGCCAGCATCGCAGTTGCGGGAGTGAGGGATACGCAGTACTTT | CASIAVAGVRDTQYF
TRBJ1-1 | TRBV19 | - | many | TGTGCCAGTAGTATCCGGGGCCAAGGCACTGAAGCTTTCTTT | CASSIRGQGTEAFF
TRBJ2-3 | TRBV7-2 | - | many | TGTGCCAGCAGCCTGGTGAGGGACACAGATACGCAGTATTTT | CASSLVRDTDTQYF
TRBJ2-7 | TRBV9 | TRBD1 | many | TGTGCCAGCAGTCTGGGACAGGAATACGAGCAGTACTTC | CASSLGQEYEQYF
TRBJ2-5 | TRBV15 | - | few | TGTGCCACCAGCACTCGTACTGTCGGGGAGACCCAGTACTTC | CATSTRTVGETQYF
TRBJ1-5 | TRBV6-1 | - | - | TGTGCCAGCATTGCCTTTTGGCCCCAGCATTTT | CASIAFWPQHF
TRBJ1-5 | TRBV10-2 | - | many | TGCGCCAGCAATGACGTTGGCCACAAGGGCCGTTTAAGCAATCAGCCCCAGCATTTT | CASNDVGHKGRLSNQPQHF
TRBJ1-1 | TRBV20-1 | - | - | TGCAGTGCTGCCTACCCGCTGACGGTTAACACTGAAGCTTTCTTT | CSAAYPLTVNTEAFF
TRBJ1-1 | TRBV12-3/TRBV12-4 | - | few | TGTGCCAGCAGCCCTGACTTGAACACTGAAGCTCTCTTC | CASSPDLNTEALF
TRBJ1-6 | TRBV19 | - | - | TGTGCCAGTAGTCCCAGGCAGTATAATTCACCCCTCCACTTT | CASSPRQYNSPLHF
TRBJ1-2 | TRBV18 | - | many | TGTGCCAGCTCACCGGATGGACCTCCAGGTGGCTACACCTTC | CASSPDGPPGGYTF
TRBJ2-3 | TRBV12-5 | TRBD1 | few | TGTGCTAGTTGCCTGGACAGGGCGTTCTCAGATACGCAGTATTTT | CASCLDRAFSDTQYF
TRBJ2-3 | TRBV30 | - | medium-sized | TGTGCCTTACAGCTGTCTAGCACAGATACGCAGTATTTT | CALQLSSTDTQYF
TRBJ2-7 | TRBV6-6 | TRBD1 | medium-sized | TGTGCCAGCAGTTACTCACCCGGGACAGGGGGCTACGAGCAGTACTTC | CASSYSPGTGGYEQYF